These 17 T cell receptor beta chains originate from one sample sequenced in a study of T cell responses to AZD1222 COVID-19 vaccine. Profiling relied on immunoSEQ multiplex PCR, and the TCRdb table lists in-frame clones only, not all of them. Of roughly 120,000 clones in the sample, approximately 89% were seen once. The specimen was peripheral blood, collected on day 0 of AZD1222 vaccination. The source is an adult in good health.

The chain has TRBV6-6 and TRBJ2-6, with D maybe TRBD1 (6 bases). Trimming cost V 0 bases and J 3 bases, with 9 bases left between them. Germline CDR1 MNHNY, CDR2 SVGAGI (reference sequence). The CDR3 length is 16 residues. The DNA of the CDR3 is TGTGCCAGCAGTTACTCCTCAGGGGATGGGGCCAACGTCCTGACTTTC. It yields the protein CASSYSSGDGANVLTF.

V is TRBV7-2 and J is TRBJ2-1; TRBD2 aligns across 7 bases. Germline V lookup: CDR1 SGHTA, CDR2 FQGNSA. After removal of 1 base from V and 1 base from J, the junction contained 4 bases not matched to a gene. The length of the CDR3 is 16 residues. DNA of the CDR3: TGTGCCAGCAGCTTAGGATCCGGGGGGTCCTACAATGAGCAGTTCTTC. Residues: CASSLGSGGSYNEQFF.

J is TRBJ2-3 and V is TRBV7-9; 7 nucleotides match TRBD1. The germline V gene encodes CDR1 SEHNR and CDR2 FQNEAQ (reference sequence). The CDR3 is 13 amino acids. J was trimmed by 5 bases and V by 4 bases; bases with no gene match: 3. This CDR3 is CASSWTGIDTQYF. CDR3 nucleotides: TGTGCCAGCAGCTGGACAGGCATAGATACGCAGTATTTT.

Note on this clone: Other DNA sequences from this sample encode an identical CDR3 as well. The chain is built from TRBV28 and TRBJ1-5, with D possibly TRBD1 on 5 matching bases. V lost 6 bases and J 2 bases, leaving 11 bases between the germline ends. The CDR3 is 14 amino acids. CDR1 MDHEN and CDR2 SYDVKM come from the germline V gene. CDR3 DNA sequence: TGTGCCAGCAGCTTGGGGCAGGGCAATCAGCCCCAGCATTTT. As protein: CASSLGQGNQPQHF.

This rearrangement joins TRBV7-3 to TRBJ2-5; D perhaps matches TRBD2 (6 bases). Trimming took 5 bases from V and 10 from J, leaving 20 bases between them. Per the germline V gene, CDR1 is SGHTA and CDR2 is FQGTGA. The CDR3 runs to 14 residues. This chain's CDR3 is CASSLGIEPGGQYF. The CDR3 bases are TGTGCCAGCAGCCTTGGTATCGAGCCCGGGGGCCAGTACTTC.

The CDR3 sequence: CAISETEDSVGGYTF. In DNA form, the CDR3 reads TGTGCCATCAGTGAAACCGAAGACAGTGTCGGTGGCTACACCTTC. V is TRBV10-3 and J is TRBJ1-2; D possibly corresponds to TRBD1 (5 bases). The V end lost 3 bases, the J end lost 7 bases, and 18 bases lay between the germline ends. CDR3 length: 15 residues. Germline lookup yields CDR1 ENHRY and CDR2 SYGVKD.

This chain joins TRBV28 and TRBJ1-6; D is unresolved. This CDR3 spans 15 amino acids. Germline V CDR1 and CDR2: MDHEN, SYDVKM. V dropped 6 bases and J dropped 4 bases, with 13 bases sitting between them. The chain's CDR3 is CASSLEGTYNSPLHF. For the CDR3, the DNA is TGTGCCAGCAGCCTCGAGGGAACATATAATTCACCCCTCCACTTT.

This clone was seen a few times. The CDR3 DNA sequence: TGTGCCACCTGGACAGTGAACACTGAAGCTTTCTTT. It translates to CATWTVNTEAFF. The gene calls are TRBV6-5 and TRBJ1-1; D might be TRBD1 (6 bases). The CDR3 consists of 12 residues. V dropped 10 bases and J dropped 0 bases, with 9 bases sitting between them. Per the germline V gene, CDR1 is MNHEY and CDR2 is SVGAGI.

CDR3 coding DNA: TGCGCCAGCAGCCAAGAGACGCGAAATGAAGCTTTCTTT. It translates to CASSQETRNEAFF. The V gene is TRBV4-3, the J gene TRBJ1-1; the D is unclear. The germline V and J ends were trimmed by 0 bases and 7 bases, with 9 bases remaining between them. The CDR3 length is 13 residues. Germline-derived CDR1 and CDR2 are LGHNA and YSLEER.

DNA of the CDR3: TGTGCCAGCAGTCTTACAGGGGGCGAAAGGGGCGAGCAGTACTTC. As protein: CASSLTGGERGEQYF. The chain is built from TRBV2 and TRBJ2-7; 9 nucleotides match TRBD1. Per germline, CDR1 SNHLY and CDR2 FYNNEI. Losses at the gene ends were 5 bases for V and 6 bases for J; bases not matched to a gene: 11. The CDR3 sequence is 15 residues long.

The chain couples TRBV19 to TRBJ1-1, with a weak D call TRBD1 (6 bases). The CDR3 has 14 amino acids. The V end was cut by 3 bases, the J end by 4 bases, with 12 bases between. Germline loops: CDR1 LNHDA, CDR2 SQIVND (reference sequence). CDR3 protein: CASSIQGRGTEAFF. In DNA form, the CDR3 reads TGTGCCAGTAGTATTCAGGGGAGGGGCACTGAAGCTTTCTTT.

The genes are TRBV6-6 and TRBJ1-5; D might be TRBD1 (6 bases). CDR1 MNHNY and CDR2 SVGAGI come from the germline V gene (reference sequence). V lost 8 bases, J lost 0 bases, and 11 bases lay in between. This CDR3 is 14 amino acids long. The CDR3 nucleotides read TGTGCCAGCGCGGACAGAAATAGCAATCAGCCCCAGCATTTT. This encodes CASADRNSNQPQHF.

In this sample, this clone turned up once. The J gene is TRBJ2-3, the V gene TRBV19; perhaps TRBD2 as D (5 bases). Germline V gives CDR1 LNHDA, CDR2 SQIVND (reference sequence). This CDR3 has 15 amino acids. V was pared by 3 bases and J by 0 bases, with 10 bases between. CDR3 loop: CASSILGVSTDTQYF. CDR3 nucleotides: TGTGCCAGTAGTATTCTCGGGGTCAGCACAGATACGCAGTATTTT.

The chain is built from TRBV5-1 and TRBJ2-7, with D perhaps being TRBD1 or TRBD2 (6 bases each). CDR1 and CDR2 from the germline V gene are SGHRS and YFSETQ. V lost 0 bases, J lost 5 bases, and 15 bases lay in between. The CDR3 is 15 amino acids. DNA of the CDR3: TGCGCCAGCAGCTTGGTAGGGGGGCTAAGGGACGAGCAGTACTTC. Encoded protein: CASSLVGGLRDEQYF.

The V call is TRBV5-1, the J call TRBJ1-2; D may be TRBD1 (6 bases). The CDR3 has 14 amino acids. Germline values: CDR1 SGHRS, CDR2 YFSETQ. V lost 7 bases and J lost 2, with 15 bases in between. CDR3 coding DNA: TGCGCCAGCGGACCGGGACATTCCAACTATGGCTACACCTTC. It yields the protein CASGPGHSNYGYTF.

The chain employs TRBV2 and TRBJ1-4; D gene ambiguous. The V gene lost 0 bases and the J gene lost 3 bases, with 11 bases spanning the gap. In germline, CDR1 is SNHLY, CDR2 FYNNEI. The CDR3 consists of 16 residues. The CDR3 sequence: CASSEALGQANEKLFF. The CDR3, as DNA: TGTGCCAGCAGTGAAGCGCTGGGTCAAGCTAATGAAAAACTGTTTTTT.

The rearrangement links TRBV28 to TRBJ1-5; D unclear. Trimming removed 3 bases at V and 7 bases at J, with 13 bases between. The CDR3 consists of 14 residues. CDR1 MDHEN and CDR2 SYDVKM come from the germline V gene. In DNA, the CDR3 is TGTGCCAGCAGTTTCCCAGCGGGGAACCAGCCCCAGCATTTT. Its translation: CASSFPAGNQPQHF.